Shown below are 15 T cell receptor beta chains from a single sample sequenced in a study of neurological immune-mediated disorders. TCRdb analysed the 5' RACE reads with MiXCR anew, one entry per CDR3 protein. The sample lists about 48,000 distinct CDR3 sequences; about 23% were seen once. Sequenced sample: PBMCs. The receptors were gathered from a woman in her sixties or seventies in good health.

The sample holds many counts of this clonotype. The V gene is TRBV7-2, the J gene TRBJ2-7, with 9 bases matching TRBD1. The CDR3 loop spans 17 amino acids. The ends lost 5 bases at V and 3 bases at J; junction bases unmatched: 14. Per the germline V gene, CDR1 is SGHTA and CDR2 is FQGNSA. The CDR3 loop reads CASSLHSGGQGVYEQYF. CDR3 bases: TGTGCCAGCAGCCTACATTCAGGGGGACAGGGAGTCTACGAGCAGTACTTC.

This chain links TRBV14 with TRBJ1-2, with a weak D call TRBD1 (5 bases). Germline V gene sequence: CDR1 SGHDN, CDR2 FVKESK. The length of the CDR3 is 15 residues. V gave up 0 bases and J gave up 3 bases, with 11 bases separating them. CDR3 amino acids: CASSQDIQDYYGYTF. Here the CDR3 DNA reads TGTGCCAGCAGCCAAGATATACAGGACTACTATGGCTACACCTTC. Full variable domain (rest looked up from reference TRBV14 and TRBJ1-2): EAGVTQFPSHSVIEKGQTVTLRCDPISGHDNLYWYRRVMGKEIKFLLHFVKESKQDESGMPNNRFLAERTGGTYSTLKVQPAELEDSGVYFCASSQDIQDYYGYTFGSGTRLTVV.

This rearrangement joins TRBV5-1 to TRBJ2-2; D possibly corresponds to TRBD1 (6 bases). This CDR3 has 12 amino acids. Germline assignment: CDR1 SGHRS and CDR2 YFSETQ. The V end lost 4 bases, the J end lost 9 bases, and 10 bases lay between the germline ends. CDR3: CASSATGRELFF. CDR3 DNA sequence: TGCGCCAGCAGCGCAACAGGGCGGGAGCTGTTTTTT.

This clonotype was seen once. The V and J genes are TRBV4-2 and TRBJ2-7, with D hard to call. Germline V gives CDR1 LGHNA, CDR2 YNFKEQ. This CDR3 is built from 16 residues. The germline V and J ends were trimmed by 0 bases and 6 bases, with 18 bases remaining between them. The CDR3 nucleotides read TGTGCCAGCAGCCAAGAACGTGACGGTCTTGGCTCCGAGCAGTACTTC. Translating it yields CASSQERDGLGSEQYF.

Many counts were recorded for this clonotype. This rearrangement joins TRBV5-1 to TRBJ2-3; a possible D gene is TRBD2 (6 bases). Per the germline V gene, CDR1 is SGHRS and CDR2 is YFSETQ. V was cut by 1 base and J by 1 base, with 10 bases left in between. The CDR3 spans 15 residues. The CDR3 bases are TGCGCCAGCAGCTTGAATTCGGGAGGCACAGATACGCAGTATTTT. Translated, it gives CASSLNSGGTDTQYF.

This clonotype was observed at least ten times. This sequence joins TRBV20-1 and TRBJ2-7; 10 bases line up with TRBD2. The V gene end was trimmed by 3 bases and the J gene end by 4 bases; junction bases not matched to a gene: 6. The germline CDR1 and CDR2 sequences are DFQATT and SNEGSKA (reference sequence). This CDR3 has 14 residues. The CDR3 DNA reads TGCAGTGCTAGTCTGGTAGCGGGAGGTTACGAGCAGTACTTC. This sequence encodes CSASLVAGGYEQYF.

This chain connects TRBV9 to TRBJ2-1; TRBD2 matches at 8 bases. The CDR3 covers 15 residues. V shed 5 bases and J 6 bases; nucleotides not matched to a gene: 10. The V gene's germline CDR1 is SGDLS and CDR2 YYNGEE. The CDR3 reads CASSPRSGGGNEQFF. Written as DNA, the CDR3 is TGTGCCAGCAGTCCTAGGAGCGGGGGCGGCAATGAGCAGTTCTTC.

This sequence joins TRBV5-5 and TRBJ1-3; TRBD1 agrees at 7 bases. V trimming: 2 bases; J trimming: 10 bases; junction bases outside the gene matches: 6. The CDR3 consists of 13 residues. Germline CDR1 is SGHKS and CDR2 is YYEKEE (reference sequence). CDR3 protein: CASSFQDRPTIYF. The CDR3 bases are TGTGCCAGCAGCTTCCAGGACAGGCCAACCATATATTTT.

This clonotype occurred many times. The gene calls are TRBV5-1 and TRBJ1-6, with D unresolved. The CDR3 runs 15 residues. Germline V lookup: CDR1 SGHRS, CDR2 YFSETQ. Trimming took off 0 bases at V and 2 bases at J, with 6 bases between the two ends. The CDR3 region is CASSLGEPYNSPLHF. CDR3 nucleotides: TGCGCCAGCAGCTTGGGGGAGCCCTATAATTCACCCCTCCACTTT.

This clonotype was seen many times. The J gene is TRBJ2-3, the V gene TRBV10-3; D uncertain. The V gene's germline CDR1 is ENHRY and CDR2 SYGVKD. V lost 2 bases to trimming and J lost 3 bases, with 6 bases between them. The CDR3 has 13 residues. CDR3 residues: CAISEAATDTQYF. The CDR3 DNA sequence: TGTGCCATCAGTGAGGCCGCAACAGATACGCAGTATTTT.

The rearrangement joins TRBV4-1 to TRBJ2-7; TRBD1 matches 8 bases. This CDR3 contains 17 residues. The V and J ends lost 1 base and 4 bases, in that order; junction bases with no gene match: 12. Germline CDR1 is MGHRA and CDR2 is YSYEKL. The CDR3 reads CASSQVLGRGPSYEQYF. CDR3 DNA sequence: TGCGCCAGCAGCCAAGTACTGGGCAGGGGGCCCTCGTACGAGCAGTACTTC.

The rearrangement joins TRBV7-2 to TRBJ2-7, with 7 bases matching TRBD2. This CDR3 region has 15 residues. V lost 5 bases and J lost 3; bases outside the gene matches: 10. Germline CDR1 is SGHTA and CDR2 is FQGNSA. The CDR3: CASSTSIAGVYEQYF. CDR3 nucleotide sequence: TGTGCCAGCAGCACATCCATCGCGGGGGTCTACGAGCAGTACTTC.

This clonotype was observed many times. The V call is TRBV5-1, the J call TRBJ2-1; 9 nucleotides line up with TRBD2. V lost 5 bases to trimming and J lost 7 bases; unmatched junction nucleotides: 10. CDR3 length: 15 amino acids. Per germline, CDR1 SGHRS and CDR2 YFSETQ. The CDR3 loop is CASRLIAGVGNEQFF. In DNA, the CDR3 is TGCGCCAGCAGACTGATAGCGGGAGTGGGTAATGAGCAGTTCTTC.

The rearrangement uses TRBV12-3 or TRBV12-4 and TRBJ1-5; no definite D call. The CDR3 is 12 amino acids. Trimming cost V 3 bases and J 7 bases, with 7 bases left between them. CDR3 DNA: TGTGCCAGCAGTTTCGGTTCCCAGCCCCAGCATTTT. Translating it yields CASSFGSQPQHF.

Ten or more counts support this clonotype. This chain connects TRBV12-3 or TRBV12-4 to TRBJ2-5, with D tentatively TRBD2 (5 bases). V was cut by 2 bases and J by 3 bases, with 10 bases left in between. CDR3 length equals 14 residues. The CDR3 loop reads CASSLFSGKETQYF. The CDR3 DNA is TGTGCCAGCAGTTTATTTTCGGGGAAAGAGACCCAGTACTTC.